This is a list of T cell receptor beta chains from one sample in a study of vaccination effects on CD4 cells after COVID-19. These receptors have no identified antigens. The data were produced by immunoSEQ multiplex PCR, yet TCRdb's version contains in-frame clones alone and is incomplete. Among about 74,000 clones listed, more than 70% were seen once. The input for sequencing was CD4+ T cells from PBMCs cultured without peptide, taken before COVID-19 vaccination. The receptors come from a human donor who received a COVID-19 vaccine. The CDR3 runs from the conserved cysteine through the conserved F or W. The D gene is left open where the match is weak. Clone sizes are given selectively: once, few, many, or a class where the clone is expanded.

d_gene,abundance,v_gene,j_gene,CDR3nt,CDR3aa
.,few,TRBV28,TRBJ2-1,TGTGCCAGCAGGCTTGGTGGGTCCTACAATGAGCAGTTCTTC,CASRLGGSYNEQFF
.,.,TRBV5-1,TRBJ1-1,TGCGCCAGCAGCTTGATGATGTTTATGAACACTGAAGCTTTCTTT,CASSLMMFMNTEAFF
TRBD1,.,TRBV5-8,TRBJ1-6,TGTGCCAGCAGCCAACGAAAAACAGGGACAGATAATTCACCCCTCCACTTT,CASSQRKTGTDNSPLHF
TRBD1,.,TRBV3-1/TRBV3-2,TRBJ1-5,TGTGCCAGCAGCCGGACAGGGGGAGGCAATCAGCCCCAGCATTTT,CASSRTGGGNQPQHF
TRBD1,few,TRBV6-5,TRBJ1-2,TGTGCCAGCAGTTACCTTACAGGGGGCCCTAACTATGGCTACACCTTC,CASSYLTGGPNYGYTF
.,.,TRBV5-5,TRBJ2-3,TGTGCCAGCAGCGTATACACAGATACGCAGTATTTT,CASSVYTDTQYF
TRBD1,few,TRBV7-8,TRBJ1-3,TGTGCCAGCAGCTACGGGACAGGGAAAGGAAACACCATATATTTT,CASSYGTGKGNTIYF
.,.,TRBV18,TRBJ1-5,TGTGCCAGCTCACCAGAGAATAGCAATCAGCCCCAGCATTTT,CASSPENSNQPQHF
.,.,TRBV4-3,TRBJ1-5,TGCGCCAGCAGCCAAGAGCCTAATCAGCCCCAGCATTTT,CASSQEPNQPQHF
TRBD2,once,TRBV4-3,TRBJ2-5,TGCGCCAGCAGCCAAGATCTGGGGGGGGAAGAGACCCAGTACTTC,CASSQDLGGEETQYF
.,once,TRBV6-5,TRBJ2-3,TGTGCCAGCAGTTTCGCCGGGCCTTACAATACGCAGTATTTT,CASSFAGPYNTQYF
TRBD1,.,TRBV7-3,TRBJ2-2,TGTGCCAGCAGCTCGACAGGGGAAAACACCGGGGAGCTGTTTTTT,CASSSTGENTGELFF
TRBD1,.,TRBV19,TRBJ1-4,TGTGCCAGTAGTATTGGTTGGACAGGGGGATCGGCTAATGAAAAACTGTTTTTT,CASSIGWTGGSANEKLFF
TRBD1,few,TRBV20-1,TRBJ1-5,TGCAGTGCTAGTTCGCAGGGGGGCAATCAGCCCCAGCATTTT,CSASSQGGNQPQHF
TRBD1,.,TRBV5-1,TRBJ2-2,TGCGCCAGCAGCACAGGGGGAGGCACCGGGGAGCTGTTTTTT,CASSTGGGTGELFF
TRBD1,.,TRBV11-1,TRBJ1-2,TGTGCCAGCAGCTTAGTACAGGGGAATGGCTACACCTTC,CASSLVQGNGYTF
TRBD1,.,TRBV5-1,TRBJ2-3,TGCGCCAGCAGCGCAAGACAGGGCGCCAGGGGCACAGATACGCAGTATTTT,CASSARQGARGTDTQYF
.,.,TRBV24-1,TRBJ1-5,TGTGCCACCAGTGACTCCAGGGTTAATCAGCCCCAGCATTTT,CATSDSRVNQPQHF
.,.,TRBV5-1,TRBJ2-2,TGCGCCAGCAGCTTTACCACAGACACCGGGGAGCTGTTTTTT,CASSFTTDTGELFF
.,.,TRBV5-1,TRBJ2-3,TGCGCCAGCAGCTTGGGACAGCCGTGGGATACGCAGTATTTT,CASSLGQPWDTQYF
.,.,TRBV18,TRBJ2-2,TGTGCCAGCTCACCCCCCGGCCTGAACACCGGGGAGCTGTTTTTT,CASSPPGLNTGELFF
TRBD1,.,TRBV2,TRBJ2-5,TGTGCCAGCAGATTATTAGACAGGGCGGAGACCCAGTACTTC,CASRLLDRAETQYF
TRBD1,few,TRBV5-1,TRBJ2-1,TGCGCCAGCAGCTCAACCGGACAGGCGTTCTTC,CASSSTGQAFF
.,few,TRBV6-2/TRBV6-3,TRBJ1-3,TGTGCCAGCAGTCCGGGCGGACACTCCGGAAACACCATATATTTT,CASSPGGHSGNTIYF
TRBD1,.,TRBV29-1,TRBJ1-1,TGCAGCGGCGTCGACAGGGGAATCACTGAAGCTTTCTTT,CSGVDRGITEAFF
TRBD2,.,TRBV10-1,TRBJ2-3,TGCGCCAGCAGTGAAATCCGGGCTAGCGGGGGAAGCACAGATACGCAGTATTTT,CASSEIRASGGSTDTQYF
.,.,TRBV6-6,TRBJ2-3,TGTGCCACGGGGGAGAATACGCAGTATTTT,CATGENTQYF
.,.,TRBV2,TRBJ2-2,TGTGCCAGCAGTCTAGATTACAGGGTAACCGGGGAGCTGTTTTTT,CASSLDYRVTGELFF
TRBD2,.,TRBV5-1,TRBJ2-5,TGCGCCAGCAGCTTTCGACTAGCGGGGGGAAAAGAGACCCAGTACTTC,CASSFRLAGGKETQYF
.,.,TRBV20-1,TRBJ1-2,TGCAGTGCTAGTCCCGGGGTGGGCTATGGCTACACCTTC,CSASPGVGYGYTF
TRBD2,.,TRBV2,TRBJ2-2,TGTGCCAGCAGCCAAGGGAGGGTCCTCGTCACCGGGGAGCTGTTTTTT,CASSQGRVLVTGELFF
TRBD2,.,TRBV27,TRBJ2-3,TGTGCCAGCAGTCCCCGAGGACTAGCGGGGGGGCGGGTGAGCACAGATACGCAGTATTTT,CASSPRGLAGGRVSTDTQYF
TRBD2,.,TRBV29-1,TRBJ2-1,TGCAGCGTGCATGGGACTAGCGGGGGGCGGGATGAGCAGTTCTTC,CSVHGTSGGRDEQFF
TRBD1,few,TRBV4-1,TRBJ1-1,TGCGCCAGCAGCCTACAGGGGTACAACACTGAAGCTTTCTTT,CASSLQGYNTEAFF
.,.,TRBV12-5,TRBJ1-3,TGTGCTAGTGGGTATTCAGGGTTTTACGGAAACACCATATATTTT,CASGYSGFYGNTIYF
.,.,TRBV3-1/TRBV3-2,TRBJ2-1,TGTGCCAGCAGCCTACTAGCAAATGAGCAGTTCTTC,CASSLLANEQFF